This T cell receptor (beta chain) was profiled in a study of cytomegalovirus exposure and HLA in healthy donors. Study-level findings and limits: The productive fraction for most TCR beta V segments was about 90% or about 30% in an earlier analysis.

The PCR ran on 60 Vbeta and 13 Jbeta primers. Measured with immunoSEQ multiplex PCR; TCRdb has only the in-frame clones, and not every one. Of approximately 120,000 clones listed, about 73% are singletons. Concerning this clone itself: Antigen: not known.

These donors counted as nominally healthy when sampled, but unrecorded immune exposures were likely. The receptor was derived from a woman aged 50 to 65 in good health and CMV-seropositive. The sequencing input was PBMCs.

CDR3 nucleotides: TGTGCCAGCAGCCGCGACAGGGACGGCTACACCTTC. Translation: CASSRDRDGYTF. This chain uses TRBV5-4 with TRBJ1-2; 7 bases align to TRBD1. The CDR3 is 12 amino acids. Germline trimming cut 4 bases from V and 8 bases from J; bases unmatched to any gene: 5. The germline V gene encodes CDR1 SGHNT and CDR2 YYREEE (reference sequence).